This T cell receptor beta chain was profiled in a study of blood T cell repertoires in COVID-19. Here immunoSEQ multiplex PCR was the method, and the copy in TCRdb shows in-frame clones only, minus some. The sample contains about 81,000 clones, 75% to 90% of which appear only once. The junction had 4 bases not matched to a gene; V was cut back by 8 bases and J by 1 base. The CDR3 length is 13 residues. Looked up from germline, CDR1 is LNHNV and CDR2 is YYDKDF (reference sequence). The sample consisted of peripheral blood. This TCR was sampled from a man aged 65-85 years with active or convalescent COVID-19. The J gene is TRBJ1-1, the V gene TRBV15; 7 nucleotides align to TRBD1. The DNA for the CDR3 is TGTGCCACCCGAAGACAGGGGAACACTGAAGCTTTCTTT. Translation gives CATRRQGNTEAFF.